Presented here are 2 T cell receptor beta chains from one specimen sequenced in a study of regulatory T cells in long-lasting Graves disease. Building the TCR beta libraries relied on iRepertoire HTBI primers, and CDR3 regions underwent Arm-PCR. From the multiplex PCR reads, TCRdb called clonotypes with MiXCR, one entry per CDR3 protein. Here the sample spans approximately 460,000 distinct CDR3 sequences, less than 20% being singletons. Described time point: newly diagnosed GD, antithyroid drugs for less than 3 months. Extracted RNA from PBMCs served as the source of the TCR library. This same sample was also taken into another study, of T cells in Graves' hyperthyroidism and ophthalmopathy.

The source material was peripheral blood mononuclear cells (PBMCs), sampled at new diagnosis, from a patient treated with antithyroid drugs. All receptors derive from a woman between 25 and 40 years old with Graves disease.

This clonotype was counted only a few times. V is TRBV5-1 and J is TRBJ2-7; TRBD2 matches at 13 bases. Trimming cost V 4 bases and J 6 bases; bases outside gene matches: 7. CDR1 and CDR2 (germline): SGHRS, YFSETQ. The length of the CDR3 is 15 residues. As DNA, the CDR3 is TGCGCCAGCAGCCTAAGGACTAGCGGGAGTGGCGAGCAGTACTTC. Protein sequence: CASSLRTSGSGEQYF.

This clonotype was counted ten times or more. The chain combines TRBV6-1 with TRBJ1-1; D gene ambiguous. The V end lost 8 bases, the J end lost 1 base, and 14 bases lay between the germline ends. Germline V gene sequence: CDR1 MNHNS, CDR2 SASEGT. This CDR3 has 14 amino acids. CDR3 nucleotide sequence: TGTGCCAGCTCGGAGGCCCGGTGGAACACTGAAGCTTTCTTT. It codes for CASSEARWNTEAFF.